This T cell receptor (beta chain) was identified during a study of cytomegalovirus exposure and HLA in healthy donors. A multiplex PCR was run with 60 Vbeta primers and 13 Jbeta primers. Method: immunoSEQ multiplex PCR; TCRdb's copy keeps in-frame clones and lacks some. The table has 120,000 to 150,000 clones, roughly 90% seen once. This clone was detected only a few times. Other nucleotide sequences from this sample produce the same CDR3. There are 16 residues in the CDR3. Germline-derived CDR1 and CDR2 are SGHNT and YYREEE (reference sequence). V trimming: 2 bases; J trimming: 1 base; junction bases outside the gene matches: 2.

This clonotype was obtained from a woman in her 40s in good health and CMV-seronegative. The sequenced material came from PBMCs. The V call is TRBV5-4, the J call TRBJ2-3, with TRBD2 matching over 12 bases. The CDR3 reads CASSLRLAGGTDTQYF. DNA for the CDR3: TGTGCCAGCAGCTTACGACTAGCGGGGGGCACAGATACGCAGTATTTT.